Sequencing of this T cell receptor beta chain was carried out in a study of blood T cell repertoires in COVID-19. TCRdb's copy holds only in-frame clones and misses some; the assay was immunoSEQ multiplex PCR. This table has approximately 89,000 clones, about four fifths appearing once. The V gene end was trimmed by 6 bases and the J gene end by 2 bases; junction bases not matched to a gene: 9. The CDR3 is 16 amino acids. Germline assignment: CDR1 MDHEN and CDR2 SYDVKM. This sequence originates from a man in his sixties or seventies with acute or convalescent COVID-19. The chain employs TRBV28 and TRBJ1-5; TRBD1 matches at 8 bases. Input material: peripheral blood. The CDR3 loop reads CASRPQGEGRNQPQHF. The CDR3 DNA reads as TGTGCCAGCAGGCCACAGGGGGAAGGGCGCAATCAGCCCCAGCATTTT.